This T cell receptor beta chain came from a study of blood T cell repertoires in COVID-19. Looking at the study overall: Acute and convalescent COVID-19 samples came from the United States, Italy and Spain. Sources were T cells, B-cell-depleted T cells, or PBMCs; the material itself was cDNA or gDNA.

Per the study methods: Amplification from reference gene primers served as the basis for estimated nucleated cell counts. Profiling relied on immunoSEQ multiplex PCR, and the TCRdb table lists in-frame clones only, not all of them. V, J and clone size were drawn from that table, and D and trimming were deduced from the DNA. The profile covers about 350,000 clones, with about 92% appearing a single time and 3.5% to 4% taken by the ten largest. Seattle-derived patients entered the study during active infection and were followed longitudinally. Trimming shortened V by 0 bases and J by 4 bases, and 13 bases separated the two germline ends. This CDR3 comprises 16 residues. Germline loops: CDR1 PRHDT, CDR2 FYEKMQ (reference sequence).

The material sequenced was peripheral blood. The origin of this receptor is a woman aged 60-75 years with COVID-19, enrolled during active disease. This chain links TRBV13 with TRBJ1-5; D might be TRBD1 (6 bases). Here the CDR3 DNA reads TGTGCCAGCAGCTTAGGAAAGGGCAGGGGAAATCAGCCCCAGCATTTT. It translates to CASSLGKGRGNQPQHF.